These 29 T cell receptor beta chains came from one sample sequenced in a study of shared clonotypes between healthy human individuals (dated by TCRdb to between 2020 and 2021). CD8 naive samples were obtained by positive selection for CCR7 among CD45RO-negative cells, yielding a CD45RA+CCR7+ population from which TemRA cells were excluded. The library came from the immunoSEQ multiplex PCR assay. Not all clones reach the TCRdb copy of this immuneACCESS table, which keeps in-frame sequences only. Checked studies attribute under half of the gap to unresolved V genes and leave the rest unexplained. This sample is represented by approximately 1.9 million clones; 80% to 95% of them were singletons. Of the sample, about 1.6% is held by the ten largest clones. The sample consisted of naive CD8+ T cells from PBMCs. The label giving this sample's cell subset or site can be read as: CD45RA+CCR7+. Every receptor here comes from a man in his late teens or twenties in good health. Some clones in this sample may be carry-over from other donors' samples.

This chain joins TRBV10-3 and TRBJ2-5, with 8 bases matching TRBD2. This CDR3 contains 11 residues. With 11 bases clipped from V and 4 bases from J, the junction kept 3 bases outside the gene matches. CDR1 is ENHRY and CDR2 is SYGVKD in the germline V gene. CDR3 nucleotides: TGTGCCGTCCGGGAGGGAGAGACCCAGTACTTC. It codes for CAVREGETQYF.

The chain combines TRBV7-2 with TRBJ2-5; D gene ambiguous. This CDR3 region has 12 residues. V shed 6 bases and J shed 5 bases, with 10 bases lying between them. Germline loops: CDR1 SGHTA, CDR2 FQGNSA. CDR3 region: CASSVSRETQYF. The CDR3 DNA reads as TGTGCCAGCAGTGTTTCGAGGGAGACCCAGTACTTC. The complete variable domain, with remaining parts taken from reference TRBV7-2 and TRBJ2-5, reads GAGVSQSPSNKVTEKGKDVELRCDPISGHTALYWYRQSLGQGLEFLIYFQGNSAPDKSGLPSDRFSAERTGGSVSTLTIQRTQQEDSAVYLCASSVSRETQYFGPGTRLLVL.

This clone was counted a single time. CDR3 bases: TGTGCCAGCAGTTACATGGCGGGAGGAGGGGAGCAGTACTTC. It yields the protein CASSYMAGGGEQYF. V is TRBV6-5 and J is TRBJ2-7, with 8 bases aligning to TRBD2. The ends lost 2 bases at V and 7 bases at J; junction bases unmatched: 7. The CDR3 runs 14 residues. Germline CDR1 reads MNHEY; CDR2 reads SVGAGI.

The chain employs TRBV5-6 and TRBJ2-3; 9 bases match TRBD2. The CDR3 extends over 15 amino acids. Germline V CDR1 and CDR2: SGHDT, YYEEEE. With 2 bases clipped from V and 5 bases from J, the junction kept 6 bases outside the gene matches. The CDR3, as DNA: TGTGCCAGCAGCTTTTTTAGCGGGAGTGGAGATACGCAGTATTTT. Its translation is CASSFFSGSGDTQYF.

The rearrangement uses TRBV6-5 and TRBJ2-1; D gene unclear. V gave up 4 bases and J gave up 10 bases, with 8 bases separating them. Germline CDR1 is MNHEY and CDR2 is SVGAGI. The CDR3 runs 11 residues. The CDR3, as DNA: TGTGCCAGCAGTTCCATACAAGAGCAGTTCTTC. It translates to CASSSIQEQFF.

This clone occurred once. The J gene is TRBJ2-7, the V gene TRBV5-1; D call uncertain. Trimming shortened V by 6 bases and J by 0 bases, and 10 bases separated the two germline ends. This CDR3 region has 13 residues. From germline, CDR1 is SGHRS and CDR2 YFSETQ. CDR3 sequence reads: CASIDKTSYEQYF. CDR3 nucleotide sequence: TGCGCCAGCATAGACAAGACCTCCTACGAGCAGTACTTC.

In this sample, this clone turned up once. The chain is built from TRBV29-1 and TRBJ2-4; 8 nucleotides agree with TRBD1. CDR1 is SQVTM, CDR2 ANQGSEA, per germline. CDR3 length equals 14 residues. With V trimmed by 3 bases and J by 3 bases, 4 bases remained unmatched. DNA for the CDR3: TGCAGCGTTGAGACAGGGGCTGGCAAAAACATTCAGTACTTC. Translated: CSVETGAGKNIQYF.

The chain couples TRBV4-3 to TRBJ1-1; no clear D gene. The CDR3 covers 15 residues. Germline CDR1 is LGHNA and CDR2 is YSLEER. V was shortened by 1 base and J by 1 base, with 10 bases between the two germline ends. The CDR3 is CASSQVLGPNTEAFF. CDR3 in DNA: TGCGCCAGCAGCCAAGTGTTGGGCCCGAACACTGAAGCTTTCTTT.

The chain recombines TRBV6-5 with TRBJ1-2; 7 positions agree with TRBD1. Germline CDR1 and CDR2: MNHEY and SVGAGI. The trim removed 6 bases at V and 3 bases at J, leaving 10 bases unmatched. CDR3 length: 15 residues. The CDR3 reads CASRGDSELYYGYTF. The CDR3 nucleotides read TGTGCCAGCAGGGGGGACAGCGAGCTTTACTATGGCTACACCTTC.

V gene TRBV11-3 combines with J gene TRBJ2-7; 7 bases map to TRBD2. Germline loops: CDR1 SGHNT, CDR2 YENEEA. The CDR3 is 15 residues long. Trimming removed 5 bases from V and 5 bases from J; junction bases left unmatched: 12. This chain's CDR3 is CASSRRAGDRHEQYF. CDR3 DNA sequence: TGTGCCAGCAGCCGTCGGGCGGGAGACCGTCACGAGCAGTACTTC.

CDR3 region: CASSMGTGGNQPQHF. DNA for the CDR3: TGTGCCAGCAGCATGGGGACAGGGGGGAATCAGCCCCAGCATTTT. The rearrangement joins TRBV5-6 to TRBJ1-5; 11 bases line up with TRBD1. This CDR3 is 15 amino acids long. The V gene's germline CDR1 is SGHDT and CDR2 YYEEEE. V shed 4 bases, J shed 4 bases, and the junction held 4 bases outside the gene matches.

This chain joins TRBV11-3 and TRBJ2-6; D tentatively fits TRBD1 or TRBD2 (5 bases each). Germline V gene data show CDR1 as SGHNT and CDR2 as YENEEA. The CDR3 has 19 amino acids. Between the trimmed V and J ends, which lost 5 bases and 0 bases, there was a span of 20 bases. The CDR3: CASSRQPGTGLSGANVLTF. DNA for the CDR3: TGTGCCAGCAGCCGCCAGCCCGGGACGGGCCTCTCTGGGGCCAACGTCCTGACTTTC.

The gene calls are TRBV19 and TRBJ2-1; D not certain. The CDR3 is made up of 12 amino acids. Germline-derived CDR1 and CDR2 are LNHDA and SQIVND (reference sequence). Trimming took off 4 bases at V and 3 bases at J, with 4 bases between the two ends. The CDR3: CASSTNYNEQFF. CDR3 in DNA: TGTGCCAGTAGTACAAACTACAATGAGCAGTTCTTC.

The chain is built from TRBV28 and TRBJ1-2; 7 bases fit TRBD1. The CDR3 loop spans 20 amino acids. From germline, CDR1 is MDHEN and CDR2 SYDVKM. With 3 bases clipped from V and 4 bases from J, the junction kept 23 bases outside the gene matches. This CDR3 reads CASSFPTGTANLGATYGYTF. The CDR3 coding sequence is TGTGCCAGCAGTTTCCCAACCGGGACAGCCAACTTAGGGGCAACCTATGGCTACACCTTC.

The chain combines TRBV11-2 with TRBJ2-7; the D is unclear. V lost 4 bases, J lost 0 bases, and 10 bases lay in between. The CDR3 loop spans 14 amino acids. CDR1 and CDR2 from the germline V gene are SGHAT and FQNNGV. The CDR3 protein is CASSSDGFSYEQYF. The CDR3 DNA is TGTGCCAGCAGCTCTGACGGATTCTCCTACGAGCAGTACTTC.

DNA of the CDR3: TGTGCCTGGAGGTACAGTGGAAACACCATATATTTT. It codes for CAWRYSGNTIYF. This chain links TRBV30 with TRBJ1-3; no clear D. Trimming removed 3 bases from V and 3 bases from J, with 6 bases in between. The CDR3 length is 12 residues. Per the germline V gene, CDR1 is GTSNPN and CDR2 is SVGIG (reference sequence).

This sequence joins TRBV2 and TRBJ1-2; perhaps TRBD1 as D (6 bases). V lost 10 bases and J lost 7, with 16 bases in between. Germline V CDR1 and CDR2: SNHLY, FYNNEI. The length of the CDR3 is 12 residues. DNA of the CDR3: TGTGCCAAGCTACAGGGTACTGGTGGCTACACCTTC. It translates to CAKLQGTGGYTF.

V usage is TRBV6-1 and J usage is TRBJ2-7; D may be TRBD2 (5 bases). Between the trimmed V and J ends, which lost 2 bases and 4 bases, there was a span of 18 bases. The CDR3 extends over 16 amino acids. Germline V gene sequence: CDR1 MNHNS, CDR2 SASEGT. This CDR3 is CASSERFKGAPYEQYF. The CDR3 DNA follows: TGTGCCAGCAGTGAAAGGTTTAAGGGAGCGCCGTACGAGCAGTACTTC.

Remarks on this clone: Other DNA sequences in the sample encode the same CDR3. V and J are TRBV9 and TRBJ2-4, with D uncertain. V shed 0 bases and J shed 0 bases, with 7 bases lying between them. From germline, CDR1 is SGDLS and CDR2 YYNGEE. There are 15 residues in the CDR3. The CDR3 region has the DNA TGTGCCAGCAGCGTAGGGGGTTTAGCCAAAAACATTCAGTACTTC. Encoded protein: CASSVGGLAKNIQYF. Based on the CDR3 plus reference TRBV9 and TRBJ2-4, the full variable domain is DSGVTQTPKHLITATGQRVTLRCSPRSGDLSVYWYQQSLDQGLQFLIQYYNGEERAKGNILERFSAQQFPDLHSELNLSSLELGDSALYFCASSVGGLAKNIQYFGAGTRLSVL.

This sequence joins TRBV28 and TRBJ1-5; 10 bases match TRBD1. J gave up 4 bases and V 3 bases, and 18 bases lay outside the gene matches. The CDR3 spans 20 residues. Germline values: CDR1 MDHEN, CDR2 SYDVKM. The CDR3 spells CASSFERAPRTGGGNQPQHF. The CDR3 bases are TGTGCCAGCAGTTTTGAAAGAGCACCACGGACAGGGGGGGGAAATCAGCCCCAGCATTTT.

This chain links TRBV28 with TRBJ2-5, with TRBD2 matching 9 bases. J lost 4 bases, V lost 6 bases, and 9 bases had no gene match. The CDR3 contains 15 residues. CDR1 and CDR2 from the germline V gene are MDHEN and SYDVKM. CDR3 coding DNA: TGTGCCAGCAGGGACGGGACTAGCTTCACAGAGACCCAGTACTTC. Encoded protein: CASRDGTSFTETQYF. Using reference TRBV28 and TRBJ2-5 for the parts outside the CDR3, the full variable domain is DVKVTQSSRYLVKRTGEKVFLECVQDMDHENMFWYRQDPGLGLRLIYFSYDVKMKEKGDIPEGYSVSREKKERFSLILESASTNQTSMYLCASRDGTSFTETQYFGPGTRLLVL.

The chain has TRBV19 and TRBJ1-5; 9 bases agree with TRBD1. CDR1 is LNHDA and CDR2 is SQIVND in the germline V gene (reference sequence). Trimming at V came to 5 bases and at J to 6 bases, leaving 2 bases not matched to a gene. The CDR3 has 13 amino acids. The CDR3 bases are TGTGCCAGTAGTTTGGACAGGGGTCAGCCCCAGCATTTT. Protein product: CASSLDRGQPQHF.

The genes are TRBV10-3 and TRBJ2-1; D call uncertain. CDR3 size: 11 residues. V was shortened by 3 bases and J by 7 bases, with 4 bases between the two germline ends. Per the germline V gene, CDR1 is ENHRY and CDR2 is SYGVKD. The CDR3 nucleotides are TGTGCCATCAGTGATGGGAATGAGCAGTTCTTC. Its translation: CAISDGNEQFF.

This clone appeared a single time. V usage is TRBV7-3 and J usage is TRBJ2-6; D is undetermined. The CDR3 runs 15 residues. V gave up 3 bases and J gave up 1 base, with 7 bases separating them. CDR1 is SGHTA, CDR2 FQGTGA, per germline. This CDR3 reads CASSFIPSGANVLTF. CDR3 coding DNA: TGTGCCAGCAGCTTCATACCTTCTGGGGCCAACGTCCTGACTTTC.

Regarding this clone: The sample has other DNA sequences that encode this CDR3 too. The CDR3 region is CASSPGTVTGELFF. The DNA of the CDR3 is TGTGCCAGCAGTCCCGGGACCGTCACCGGGGAGCTGTTTTTT. The chain recombines TRBV27 with TRBJ2-2; D might be TRBD1 or TRBD2, each matching 5 bases. The V gene lost 5 bases and the J gene lost 4 bases, with 11 bases spanning the gap. CDR3 length: 14 amino acids. The V gene's germline CDR1 is MNHEY and CDR2 SMNVEV (reference sequence).

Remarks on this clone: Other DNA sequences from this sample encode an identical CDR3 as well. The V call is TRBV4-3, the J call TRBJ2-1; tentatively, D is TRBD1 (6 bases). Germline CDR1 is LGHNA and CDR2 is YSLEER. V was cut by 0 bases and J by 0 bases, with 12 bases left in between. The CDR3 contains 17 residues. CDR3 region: CASSQEWGRSSYNEQFF. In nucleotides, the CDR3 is TGCGCCAGCAGCCAAGAATGGGGGCGGAGCTCCTACAATGAGCAGTTCTTC.

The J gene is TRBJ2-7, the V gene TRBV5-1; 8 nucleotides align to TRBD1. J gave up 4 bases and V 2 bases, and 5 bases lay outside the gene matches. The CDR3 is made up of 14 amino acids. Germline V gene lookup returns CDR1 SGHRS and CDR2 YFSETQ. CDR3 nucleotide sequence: TGCGCCAGCAGCTTAGATCGGACAGGGTACGAGCAGTACTTC. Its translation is CASSLDRTGYEQYF.

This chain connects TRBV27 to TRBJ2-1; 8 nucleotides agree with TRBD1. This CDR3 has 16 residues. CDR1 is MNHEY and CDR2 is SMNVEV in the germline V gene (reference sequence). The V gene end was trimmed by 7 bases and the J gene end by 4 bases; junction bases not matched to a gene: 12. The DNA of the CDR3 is TGTGCCAGCACGTTGAACAGGGGGGTAGGGTACAATGAGCAGTTCTTC. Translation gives CASTLNRGVGYNEQFF.

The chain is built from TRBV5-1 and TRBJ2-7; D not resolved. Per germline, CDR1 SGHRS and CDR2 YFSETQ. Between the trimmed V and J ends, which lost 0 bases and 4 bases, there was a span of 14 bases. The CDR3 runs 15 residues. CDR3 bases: TGCGCCAGCAGCTTGGGTCCGGGCACACCATACGAGCAGTACTTC. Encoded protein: CASSLGPGTPYEQYF.